This T cell receptor beta chain appears in the sequencing data of a study of cytomegalovirus exposure and HLA in healthy donors. General observations from the study: The authors later linked a missense DCLRE1C variant to TCR beta V- and J-gene trimming.

Each donor was nominally healthy when sampled (though unrecorded immune exposures were likely). This clone was picked up a small number of times. As yet, its antigen is unknown. PCR primers comprised 60 Vbeta and 13 Jbeta primers. In the original workflow: In a later analysis, approximately 80 million unique TCR beta chains included roughly 11 million shared by two or more donors. Assay used: immunoSEQ multiplex PCR; TCRdb lists only in-frame clones, some missing. V, J and clone size reflect that table, while D and trimming were determined from the DNA. There are over 200,000 clones in the sample; more than 70% occur only once, and around 1.2% lies in the top ten. The TCR sequence derives from a human donor in good health. The sample was PBMCs.

Here the CDR3 DNA reads TGTGCCAGCAGCTTTAGCCCGAACACTGAAGCTTTCTTT. This translates into CASSFSPNTEAFF. The gene calls are TRBV7-3 and TRBJ1-1; D call uncertain. In germline, CDR1 is SGHTA, CDR2 FQGTGA. V was pared by 3 bases and J by 1 base, with 6 bases between. The CDR3 loop spans 13 amino acids.